The 13 T cell receptor beta chains below all came from one sample that was sequenced in a study of response to subunit inactivated influenza vaccine. In TCRdb, the RT-PCR reads were re-called with MiXCR into one record per CDR3 protein. This sample yields roughly 460,000 distinct CDR3 sequences, of which around 9.9% are seen a single time; about 12% belongs to the top ten. The sample in question was PBMCs from blood, obtained roughly 46 days after vaccination. Receptors originate from a man in his forties or fifties who received an inactivated influenza vaccine.

There are a few counts of this clonotype. In DNA form, the CDR3 reads TGTGCCAGCAGCGTAGTTGGCGGGACTAGCACAGATACGCAGTATTTT. Translation: CASSVVGGTSTDTQYF. V and J are TRBV9 and TRBJ2-3; D perhaps matches TRBD2 (6 bases). There are 16 residues in the CDR3. V was shortened by 0 bases and J by 0 bases, with 11 bases between the two germline ends. Germline V gene data show CDR1 as SGDLS and CDR2 as YYNGEE.

The chain has TRBV7-2 and TRBJ2-7; D perhaps matches TRBD1 (6 bases). CDR1 is SGHTA, CDR2 FQGNSA, per germline. Between the trimmed V and J ends, which lost 4 bases and 1 base, there was a span of 11 bases. The CDR3 loop spans 14 amino acids. Here the CDR3 reads CASSSGQWSYEQYF. CDR3 bases: TGTGCCAGCAGCTCAGGACAGTGGTCCTACGAGCAGTACTTC.

J is TRBJ2-2 and V is TRBV10-3; TRBD2 matches 8 bases. The germline V gene has CDR1 ENHRY and CDR2 SYGVKD. Trimming removed 6 bases from V and 3 bases from J; junction bases left unmatched: 3. There are 14 residues in the CDR3. The CDR3 reads CAIRSGSYTGELFF. DNA for the CDR3: TGTGCCATCAGGAGCGGGAGCTACACCGGGGAGCTGTTTTTT.

The chain recombines TRBV28 with TRBJ2-1, with 16 bases matching TRBD2. Germline assignment: CDR1 MDHEN and CDR2 SYDVKM. V shed 7 bases and J 0 bases; nucleotides not matched to a gene: 3. The length of the CDR3 is 17 residues. For the CDR3, the DNA is TGTGCCAGCACGGGACTAGCGGGGGGGAGCTCCTACAATGAGCAGTTCTTC. Translated: CASTGLAGGSSYNEQFF.

This clonotype was found many times. The chain has TRBV29-1 and TRBJ1-2; TRBD1 aligns across 10 bases. The length of the CDR3 is 14 residues. The germline CDR1 and CDR2 sequences are SQVTM and ANQGSEA. V was clipped by 5 bases and J by 0 bases; unmatched bases: 3. For the CDR3, the DNA is TGCAGCGTTCGGGGGACAGGGGCTAACTATGGCTACACCTTC. Its protein product is CSVRGTGANYGYTF.

The CDR3 reads CASSWSGTVGQETQYF. The CDR3 nucleotides read TGTGCCAGCAGCTGGTCCGGGACAGTTGGTCAAGAGACCCAGTACTTC. This sequence joins TRBV7-2 and TRBJ2-5; 7 bases match TRBD1. Losses at the gene ends were 4 bases for V and 2 bases for J; bases not matched to a gene: 10. The CDR3 spans 16 residues. Looked up from germline, CDR1 is SGHTA and CDR2 is FQGNSA.

This clonotype occurred a few times. This sequence joins TRBV7-2 and TRBJ2-1; tentative D call: TRBD2 (6 bases). The CDR3 contains 14 residues. V lost 1 base and J lost 6, with 10 bases in between. Germline CDR1 is SGHTA and CDR2 is FQGNSA. CDR3 protein: CASSLELALNEQFF. Here the CDR3 DNA reads TGTGCCAGCAGCTTAGAACTAGCCCTCAATGAGCAGTTCTTC.

This chain joins TRBV29-1 and TRBJ1-2; D unclear. The V end lost 0 bases, the J end lost 4 bases, and 12 bases lay between the germline ends. The CDR3 contains 14 residues. Per the germline V gene, CDR1 is SQVTM and CDR2 is ANQGSEA. This CDR3 is CSVEDPNSSYGYTF. The DNA for the CDR3 is TGCAGCGTTGAAGATCCAAATAGTAGCTATGGCTACACCTTC.

This clonotype was detected a few times. One base away lies a much larger clone, so this may be a sequencing read error. The CDR3 DNA reads as TGTTCCAGCAGCTTAGGCGTAGGAGGATCCTACAATGAGCAGTTCTTC. It yields the protein CSSSLGVGGSYNEQFF. The gene calls are TRBV7-2 and TRBJ2-1; TRBD2 is a possible D gene (5 bases). The CDR3 contains 16 residues. From germline, CDR1 is SGHTA and CDR2 FQGNSA.

This clonotype has a handful of counts. V gene TRBV5-1 combines with J gene TRBJ2-5, with TRBD2 matching 7 bases. Germline values: CDR1 SGHRS, CDR2 YFSETQ. The V and J ends lost 2 bases and 5 bases, in that order; junction bases with no gene match: 9. The CDR3 is 15 amino acids. The CDR3 loop is CASSLIAGLLETQYF. The CDR3 coding sequence is TGCGCCAGCAGCTTAATAGCGGGCCTTTTGGAGACCCAGTACTTC.

The table lists this clonotype with many counts. This chain joins TRBV11-1 and TRBJ1-2; TRBD1 matches 8 bases. Unmatched junction bases numbered 21, after V lost 4 bases and J lost 5 bases. CDR1 is SGHAT, CDR2 FQDESV, per germline (reference sequence). There are 19 residues in the CDR3. This CDR3 reads CASSSSNPRTGTGTYGYTF. DNA for the CDR3: TGTGCCAGCAGCTCCAGCAACCCCCGCACCGGGACAGGAACTTATGGCTACACCTTC.

This chain joins TRBV11-2 and TRBJ2-5; 11 nucleotides align to TRBD1. V lost 1 base and J lost 7; bases outside the gene matches: 5. The V gene's germline CDR1 is SGHAT and CDR2 FQNNGV. The CDR3 runs 15 residues. Written as DNA, the CDR3 is TGTGCCAGCAGCTTAGGGACAGGGGGCGAATTGACCCAGTACTTC. Its translation: CASSLGTGGELTQYF.

The J gene is TRBJ2-4, the V gene TRBV11-1; TRBD2 matches at 12 bases. The CDR3 runs 18 residues. The V segment lost 2 bases and the J segment 6 bases; nucleotides outside the gene matches: 11. Germline loops: CDR1 SGHAT, CDR2 FQDESV (reference sequence). The CDR3: CASSLTSTSGGGGNIQYF. For the CDR3, the DNA is TGTGCCAGCAGCTTAACCTCGACTAGCGGGGGAGGGGGAAACATTCAGTACTTC.